This T cell receptor beta chain originates from a study of blood T cell repertoires in COVID-19. About the research overall: Specimens from acute and convalescent COVID-19 originated in the United States, Italy and Spain.

The repertoire was sequenced with immunoSEQ multiplex PCR; TCRdb's copy has only in-frame clones and lacks some. The profile shows approximately 250,000 clones, around four fifths of them singletons. The ends were cut back, 1 base at V and 3 bases at J, with 13 bases in the middle. The CDR3 has 15 residues. Germline V lookup: CDR1 LGHDT, CDR2 YNNKEL (reference sequence). The sample taken for sequencing was peripheral blood. This TCR derives from a woman aged 55 to 70 with active or convalescent COVID-19. The genes are TRBV3-1 (or the pseudogene TRBV3-2) and TRBJ2-7, with D possibly TRBD1 on 5 matching bases. CDR3 residues: CASSQVTGPFYEQYF. In nucleotides, the CDR3 is TGTGCCAGCAGCCAAGTAACAGGACCTTTCTACGAGCAGTACTTC.